This T cell receptor beta chain was observed in a study of patients and donors after allogeneic stem cell transplantation. The CDR3 is 16 residues long. Germline values: CDR1 MNHEY, CDR2 SMNVEV (reference sequence). The V segment lost 6 bases and the J segment 3 bases; nucleotides outside the gene matches: 7. One entry per CDR3 protein, called by TCRdb with MiXCR from the RT-PCR reads. The sample lists 150,000 to 200,000 distinct CDR3 sequences; roughly two fifths were seen once. The sequenced material came from blood, either unsorted or a sorted T cell fraction (not recorded which). The chain carries TRBV27 and TRBJ2-1, with TRBD2 identical over 11 bases. This TCR was recovered from a human donor who was either an allogeneic HSCT recipient or a stem cell or donor lymphocyte infusion donor (not recorded which). It is not recorded whose cells these are; they may come from a transplant donor. The CDR3 spells CASRAGGLADYNEQFF. CDR3 in DNA: TGTGCCAGCAGGGCTGGGGGACTAGCGGACTACAATGAGCAGTTCTTC.